The next 2 T cell receptor beta chains were all read from a single sample in a study of T cell clonality in common variable immunodeficiency. Only in-frame clones appear in the TCRdb table, and some are missing; sequencing was by immunoSEQ multiplex PCR. This repertoire holds roughly 38,000 clones, and none appear only once. The sequenced sample was peripheral blood mononuclear cells. These receptor sequences come from a person aged 18-70 years in good health.

At least ten counts were recorded for this clone. Sequencing ends 3 residues short of the CDR3 end; the germline J gene provides the rest. The chain has TRBV20-1 and TRBJ2-7, with 8 bases identical to TRBD2. The CDR3 is 13 residues long. Germline-derived CDR1 and CDR2 are DFQATT and SNEGSKA (reference sequence). The CDR3 region is CSPGVAGRYEQYF. Incomplete CDR3 DNA: TGCAGCCCAGGGGTAGCGGGAAGGTACGAG.

At least ten counts were recorded for this clone. The missing CDR3 end, 3 residues past where the read stops, is filled in from the germline J gene. The V call is TRBV20-1, the J call TRBJ2-1; D perhaps matches TRBD2 (6 bases). Germline V gene lookup returns CDR1 DFQATT and CDR2 SNEGSKA (reference sequence). The CDR3 sequence is 15 residues long. The germline V and J ends were trimmed by 3 bases and 7 bases, with 19 bases remaining between them. The CDR3 loop reads CSARWMGGARNEQFF. Incomplete CDR3 DNA: TGCAGTGCTAGGTGGATGGGCGGGGCGAGGAATGAG.